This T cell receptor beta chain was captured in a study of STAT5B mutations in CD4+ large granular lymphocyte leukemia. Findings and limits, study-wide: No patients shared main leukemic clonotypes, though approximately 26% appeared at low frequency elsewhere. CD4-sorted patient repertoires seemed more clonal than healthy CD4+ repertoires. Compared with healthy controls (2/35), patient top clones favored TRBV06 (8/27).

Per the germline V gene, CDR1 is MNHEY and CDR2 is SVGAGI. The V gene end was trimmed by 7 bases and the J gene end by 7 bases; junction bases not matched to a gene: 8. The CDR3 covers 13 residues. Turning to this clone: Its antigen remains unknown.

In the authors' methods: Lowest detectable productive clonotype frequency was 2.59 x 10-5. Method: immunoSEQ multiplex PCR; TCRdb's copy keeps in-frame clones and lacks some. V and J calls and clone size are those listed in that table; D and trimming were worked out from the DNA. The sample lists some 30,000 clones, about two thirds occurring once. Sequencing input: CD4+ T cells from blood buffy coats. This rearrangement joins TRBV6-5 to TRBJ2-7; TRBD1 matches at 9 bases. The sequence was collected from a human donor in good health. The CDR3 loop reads CASNRDRAGEQYF. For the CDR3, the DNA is TGTGCCAGCAACCGGGACAGGGCCGGGGAGCAGTACTTC.